This entry lists 28 T cell receptor beta chains sequenced from one sample in a study of control samples from healthy donors and cancer patients. Sequencing was performed with immunoSEQ multiplex PCR; in TCRdb, only in-frame clones are kept and a portion is missing. The sample records 150,000 or so clones, about 90% being singletons. The sample consisted of blood. The receptor source for this set is a woman aged 45 to 65 in good health.

The gene calls are TRBV6-5 and TRBJ1-5, with no clear D. The CDR3 sequence is 14 residues long. The germline V gene has CDR1 MNHEY and CDR2 SVGAGI. The V gene lost 6 bases and the J gene lost 0 bases, with 9 bases spanning the gap. The CDR3 region is CASSQQNSNQPQHF. CDR3 DNA sequence: TGTGCCAGCAGCCAACAGAATAGCAATCAGCCCCAGCATTTT.

This chain joins TRBV27 and TRBJ2-1, with TRBD2 identical over 12 bases. The CDR3 has 15 amino acids. Trimming removed 6 bases from V and 7 bases from J; junction bases left unmatched: 7. CDR1 and CDR2 from the germline V gene are MNHEY and SMNVEV (reference sequence). The CDR3 loop reads CASRDLAGGRNEQFF. The CDR3 nucleotides read TGTGCCAGCAGAGATCTAGCGGGGGGGCGGAATGAGCAGTTCTTC.

The V gene is TRBV5-6, the J gene TRBJ2-7; 11 nucleotides match TRBD2. The V and J ends lost 7 bases and 6 bases, in that order; junction bases with no gene match: 6. Germline V lookup: CDR1 SGHDT, CDR2 YYEEEE. The CDR3 has 13 residues. CDR3 loop: CASGQGLAVEQYF. For the CDR3, the DNA is TGTGCCAGCGGGCAGGGACTAGCGGTCGAGCAGTACTTC.

This clone was counted a single time. The chain employs TRBV7-9 and TRBJ2-7, with D perhaps matching TRBD1 (5 bases). Germline-derived CDR1 and CDR2 are SEHNR and FQNEAQ (reference sequence). V shed 2 bases and J shed 2 bases, with 13 bases lying between them. The CDR3 totals 15 residues. The CDR3 DNA reads as TGTGCCAGCAGCTTACTTCAGGGTCACCCCTACGAGCAGTACTTC. Amino acids: CASSLLQGHPYEQYF.

The DNA for the CDR3 is TGTGCCAGCAGCCAAACAGGGGGCTCTGGGGCCAACGTCCTGACTTTC. This encodes CASSQTGGSGANVLTF. V and J are TRBV2 and TRBJ2-6, with TRBD1 matching 8 bases. The V gene's germline CDR1 is SNHLY and CDR2 FYNNEI. CDR3 length: 16 residues. Trimming cost V 6 bases and J 0 bases; bases outside gene matches: 4.

The chain uses TRBV28 and TRBJ1-5; D uncertain. Germline-derived CDR1 and CDR2 are MDHEN and SYDVKM. The CDR3 consists of 15 residues. V was trimmed by 8 bases and J by 3 bases, leaving 17 bases between them. DNA of the CDR3: TGTGCCAGCCCCCGCGAGGGCAGAGCCAATCAGCCCCAGCATTTT. Translating it yields CASPREGRANQPQHF.

The V and J genes are TRBV27 and TRBJ2-5; 8 bases map to TRBD2. Germline CDR1 and CDR2: MNHEY and SMNVEV (reference sequence). CDR3 length equals 14 residues. Losses at the gene ends were 6 bases for V and 1 base for J; bases not matched to a gene: 4. CDR3 in amino acids: CASSKTSAQETQYF. CDR3 sequence (DNA): TGTGCCAGCAGCAAGACTAGCGCCCAAGAGACCCAGTACTTC.

This clone appeared a single time. The V gene is TRBV4-2, the J gene TRBJ2-7; unclear D gene. V lost 4 bases and J lost 7, with 11 bases in between. Germline lookup yields CDR1 LGHNA and CDR2 YNFKEQ. The CDR3 is made up of 12 amino acids. CDR3 loop: CASSRTSGEQYF. The CDR3 DNA is TGTGCCAGCAGCCGGACGTCCGGGGAGCAGTACTTC.

This clone was picked up a small number of times. Written as DNA, the CDR3 is TGTGCCAGCAGTGAATACGTCGACAATCAGCCCCAGCATTTT. This codes for CASSEYVDNQPQHF. The chain employs TRBV6-1 and TRBJ1-5, with D unresolved. Germline CDR1 MNHNS, CDR2 SASEGT. The CDR3 totals 14 residues. Trimming took 2 bases from V and 3 from J, leaving 8 bases between them.

This clone was counted once. The V call is TRBV14, the J call TRBJ1-2, with D tentatively TRBD1 (5 bases). Germline V gene data show CDR1 as SGHDN and CDR2 as FVKESK. CDR3 length: 13 amino acids. The germline V and J ends were trimmed by 0 bases and 8 bases, with 10 bases remaining between them. CDR3 in DNA: TGTGCCAGCAGCCAAGAGGGGGGTTGGGGCTACACCTTC. Translation: CASSQEGGWGYTF.

The chain links TRBV30 to TRBJ1-1; 7 positions agree with TRBD1. The CDR3 covers 13 residues. V lost 0 bases, J lost 5 bases, and 3 bases stayed unmatched. Per germline, CDR1 GTSNPN and CDR2 SVGIG (reference sequence). CDR3 nucleotide sequence: TGTGCCTGGAGTGTACAGGGGAGAACTGAAGCTTTCTTT. It specifies CAWSVQGRTEAFF.

The chain combines TRBV28 with TRBJ1-2; TRBD1 is a possible D gene (5 bases). V was cut by 1 base and J by 5 bases, with 8 bases left in between. This CDR3 spans 13 amino acids. CDR1 and CDR2 (germline): MDHEN, SYDVKM. Here the CDR3 reads CASSLSGGYGYTF. The CDR3 nucleotides are TGTGCCAGCAGTTTATCCGGGGGTTATGGCTACACCTTC.

This clone was counted once. The chain uses TRBV5-8 and TRBJ2-4; the match to TRBD1 covers 10 bases. The CDR3 covers 19 residues. V lost 7 bases to trimming and J lost 1 base; unmatched junction nucleotides: 17. Germline lookup yields CDR1 SGHTS and CDR2 YDEGEE. The CDR3 sequence is CASANYRDRGGAAKNIQYF. The CDR3 DNA is TGTGCCAGCGCAAATTACCGGGACAGGGGTGGGGCGGCCAAAAACATTCAGTACTTC. Supplemented by reference TRBV5-8 and TRBJ2-4, the full variable domain reads EAGVTQSPTHLIKTRGQQATLRCSPISGHTSVYWYQQALGLGLQFLLWYDEGEERNRGNFPPRFSGRQFPNYSSELNVNALELEDSALYLCASANYRDRGGAAKNIQYFGAGTRLSVL.

The chain links TRBV10-3 to TRBJ2-3; 9 bases agree with TRBD2. The length of the CDR3 is 14 residues. Germline V gene data show CDR1 as ENHRY and CDR2 as SYGVKD. The J segment lost 5 bases and the V segment lost 5 bases, leaving 5 bases of the junction unmatched. The CDR3 DNA sequence: TGTGCCATCAGTTTAGCGGGGGCGGGAGATACGCAGTATTTT. It codes for CAISLAGAGDTQYF.

The rearrangement joins TRBV7-9 to TRBJ1-2, with TRBD1 as a possible D gene (6 bases). The V and J ends lost 0 bases and 6 bases respectively, with 14 bases between them. Germline V gene lookup returns CDR1 SEHNR and CDR2 FQNEAQ (reference sequence). The CDR3 has 15 amino acids. CDR3 region: CASSLAGGLRDGYTF. The CDR3 DNA follows: TGTGCCAGCAGCTTAGCCGGGGGCCTGCGGGATGGCTACACCTTC.

The rearrangement joins TRBV5-1 to TRBJ1-1, with D possibly being TRBD1 (5 bases). Germline CDR1 is SGHRS and CDR2 is YFSETQ. This CDR3 is 14 amino acids long. With 1 base removed from V and 3 bases from J, the gap between germline ends came to 10 bases. CDR3 in DNA: TGCGCCAGCAGCTTGTATAGGGGACACACTGAAGCTTTCTTT. This gives the protein CASSLYRGHTEAFF.

In its sample, this clone was seen once. V usage is TRBV6-5 and J usage is TRBJ1-1; TRBD1 matches at 8 bases. V was clipped by 10 bases and J by 4 bases; unmatched bases: 11. Germline V gives CDR1 MNHEY, CDR2 SVGAGI. CDR3 length: 14 amino acids. The CDR3 sequence is CATRDRRMGTEAFF. The CDR3 DNA reads as TGTGCCACCCGGGACAGGAGGATGGGCACTGAAGCTTTCTTT.

This sequence joins TRBV2 and TRBJ1-5; possibly TRBD1 for D (5 bases). The germline V and J ends were trimmed by 8 bases and 3 bases, with 11 bases remaining between them. The germline V gene has CDR1 SNHLY and CDR2 FYNNEI. The length of the CDR3 is 13 residues. CDR3: CASCPGPNQPQHF. CDR3 coding DNA: TGTGCCAGCTGTCCAGGGCCCAATCAGCCCCAGCATTTT.

The chain carries TRBV2 and TRBJ2-5, with D possibly TRBD1 on 6 matching bases. Germline V gene data show CDR1 as SNHLY and CDR2 as FYNNEI. The ends were cut back, 3 bases at V and 1 base at J, with 15 bases in the middle. This CDR3 comprises 16 residues. This chain's CDR3 is CASSDVTGRSQETQYF. In DNA form, the CDR3 reads TGTGCCAGCAGTGATGTTACAGGGCGGTCCCAAGAGACCCAGTACTTC. Full variable domain (missing parts from reference TRBV2 and TRBJ2-5): EPEVTQTPSHQVTQMGQEVILRCVPISNHLYFYWYRQILGQKVEFLVSFYNNEISEKSEIFDDQFSVERPDGSNFTLKIRSTKLEDSAMYFCASSDVTGRSQETQYFGPGTRLLVL.

This rearrangement joins TRBV7-8 to TRBJ1-5; tentative D call: TRBD1 (6 bases). Between the trimmed V and J ends, which lost 5 bases and 0 bases, there was a span of 14 bases. This CDR3 is built from 16 residues. CDR1 and CDR2 (germline): SGHVS, FQNEAQ. CDR3 nucleotide sequence: TGTGCCAGCAGCCCCGGGGGACAAAATAGCAATCAGCCCCAGCATTTT. Encoded protein: CASSPGGQNSNQPQHF.

V usage is TRBV19 and J usage is TRBJ1-3, with D perhaps TRBD1 (6 bases). Germline V gene sequence: CDR1 LNHDA, CDR2 SQIVND (reference sequence). The CDR3 runs to 15 residues. V was trimmed by 3 bases and J by 2 bases, leaving 11 bases between them. Written as DNA, the CDR3 is TGTGCCAGTAGTATCTTGGCAGGGGCTGGAAACACCATATATTTT. As protein: CASSILAGAGNTIYF.

To note about this clone: Different DNA sequences within this sample yield the same CDR3. The chain couples TRBV5-1 to TRBJ2-7; D is perhaps TRBD1 (5 bases). This CDR3 has 14 amino acids. Germline CDR1 and CDR2: SGHRS and YFSETQ. V shed 0 bases and J shed 5 bases, with 12 bases lying between them. The CDR3 reads CASSLDRGRDEQYF. The CDR3 DNA is TGCGCCAGCAGCTTGGATAGGGGTCGGGACGAGCAGTACTTC.

The rearrangement uses TRBV27 and TRBJ2-2, with a possible D match to TRBD1 (6 bases). The CDR3 runs 18 residues. Germline-derived CDR1 and CDR2 are MNHEY and SMNVEV (reference sequence). V lost 2 bases and J 2 bases, leaving 18 bases between the germline ends. As DNA, the CDR3 is TGTGCCAGCAGTTTAACCCCTCTATCGGGACAAAACACCGGGGAGCTGTTTTTT. This encodes CASSLTPLSGQNTGELFF.

The V gene is TRBV5-6, the J gene TRBJ2-7, with a tentative D call TRBD1 (5 bases). Germline V gene data show CDR1 as SGHDT and CDR2 as YYEEEE. Trimming cost V 1 base and J 2 bases, with 10 bases left between them. The CDR3 is 14 amino acids. The CDR3 nucleotides read TGTGCCAGCAGCTTGAAGACAGCTACCTACGAGCAGTACTTC. It encodes CASSLKTATYEQYF.

V gene TRBV6-5 combines with J gene TRBJ1-2; D remains ambiguous. The CDR3 spans 13 residues. The ends were cut back, 7 bases at V and 8 bases at J, with 17 bases in the middle. From germline, CDR1 is MNHEY and CDR2 SVGAGI. CDR3 DNA sequence: TGTGCCAGCACCGAGGGAGGGAGAGTGGGCTACACCTTC. Amino acids: CASTEGGRVGYTF.

The V and J genes are TRBV5-1 and TRBJ2-2; 13 bases fit TRBD2. There are 18 residues in the CDR3. The ends lost 4 bases at V and 3 bases at J; junction bases unmatched: 9. Per the germline V gene, CDR1 is SGHRS and CDR2 is YFSETQ. CDR3 region: CASSLKGLAGLYTGELFF. CDR3 coding DNA: TGCGCCAGCAGCCTAAAGGGACTAGCGGGACTCTACACCGGGGAGCTGTTTTTT.

V and J are TRBV7-9 and TRBJ1-1; D is possibly TRBD1 (5 bases). This CDR3 comprises 14 residues. The ends were cut back, 5 bases at V and 4 bases at J, with 14 bases in the middle. Germline V gene data show CDR1 as SEHNR and CDR2 as FQNEAQ (reference sequence). As DNA, the CDR3 is TGTGCCAGCAGCACCTCAGGGCAAACCACTGAAGCTTTCTTT. Translated, it gives CASSTSGQTTEAFF.

The chain has TRBV29-1 and TRBJ2-2; D is ambiguous. The CDR3 length is 13 residues. Deletions cut 4 bases from V and 3 bases from J, with 9 bases between. The germline V gene has CDR1 SQVTM and CDR2 ANQGSEA. The CDR3 sequence: CSVGGPDTGELFF. The DNA for the CDR3 is TGCAGCGTTGGTGGCCCGGACACCGGGGAGCTGTTTTTT.